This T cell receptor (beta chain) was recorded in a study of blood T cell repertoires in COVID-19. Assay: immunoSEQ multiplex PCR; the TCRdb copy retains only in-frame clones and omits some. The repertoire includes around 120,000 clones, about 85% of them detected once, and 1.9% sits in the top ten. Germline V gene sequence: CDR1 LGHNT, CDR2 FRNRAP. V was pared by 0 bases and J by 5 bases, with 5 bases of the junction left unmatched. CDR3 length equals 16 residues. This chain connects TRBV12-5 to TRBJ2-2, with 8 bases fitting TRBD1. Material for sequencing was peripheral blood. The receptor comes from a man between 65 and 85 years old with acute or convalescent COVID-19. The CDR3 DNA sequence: TGTGCTAGTGGTTTGGTTCAGGGGGCGCGGACCGGGGAGCTGTTTTTT. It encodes CASGLVQGARTGELFF.